The present T cell receptor (beta chain) was sequenced within a study of CD4+ T cells in melanoma. Whole-study results and caveats: CD8+ T cell, macrophage and B cell function reportedly correlated with neoantigen-specific CD4+ T cells. In melanoma, neoantigen-specific CD4+ T cells reportedly differed in differentiation state.

Data came from immunoSEQ multiplex PCR; TCRdb stores just in-frame clones and leaves some out. The top ten clones hold 13% to 15% of a sample with about 10,000 clones, about 66% of them seen once. The germline CDR1 and CDR2 sequences are SNHLY and FYNNEI. Trimming stripped 2 bases from V and 0 bases from J, with 17 bases between. CDR3 length: 18 amino acids. This clone has a handful of counts. Its antigen is unidentified. This clonotype was obtained from a human donor with melanoma. Sequencing input: cells from a culture (not recorded whether cultured in vitro). V is TRBV2 and J is TRBJ2-1; D tentatively fits TRBD1 or TRBD2 (5 bases each). CDR3 loop: CASSERDPVTSSYNEQFF. CDR3 DNA: TGTGCCAGCAGTGAACGGGACCCAGTTACAAGCTCCTACAATGAGCAGTTCTTC.